A selection of T cell receptor beta chains follows, all from one sample in a study of cytomegalovirus exposure and HLA in healthy donors. The table came from immunoSEQ multiplex PCR; TCRdb's copy has only in-frame clones and leaves some out. Of over 75,000 clones in the sample, roughly 80% were seen once. The sequencing sample was made of PBMCs. The receptors here all came from a woman between 50 and 59 years old in good health and CMV-seronegative. CDR3s include the opening cysteine and the closing phenylalanine or tryptophan. A D gene is named only where the DNA matches it firmly. The size field is filled for only some rows; it gives once, few, many or a size class.

V gene: TRBV7-6; clone size: -; J gene: TRBJ1-1; D gene: TRBD1; CDR3 DNA: TGTGCCAGCAGCTTAGCTAGGACAGGGGGAAATGAAGCTTTCTTT; CDR3 protein: CASSLARTGGNEAFF
V gene: TRBV2; clone size: -; J gene: TRBJ2-5; D gene: TRBD2; CDR3 DNA: TGTGCCAGCAGCTCGACTAGCGGGAGGGCTGAGACCCAGTACTTC; CDR3 protein: CASSSTSGRAETQYF
V gene: TRBV10-3; clone size: -; J gene: TRBJ2-7; D gene: TRBD2; CDR3 DNA: TGTGCCATCAGACTAGCGGACGACTACGAGCAGTACTTC; CDR3 protein: CAIRLADDYEQYF
V gene: TRBV6-6; clone size: -; J gene: TRBJ1-5; D gene: TRBD1; CDR3 DNA: TGTGCCAGCAGCGGGACAGGTCCGGCCTACAATCAGCCCCAGCATTTT; CDR3 protein: CASSGTGPAYNQPQHF
V gene: TRBV5-1; clone size: -; J gene: TRBJ2-5; D gene: TRBD2; CDR3 DNA: TGCGCCAGCAGCCAGACTAGCGGGGGGGCCGGGTTAGAGACCCAGTACTTC; CDR3 protein: CASSQTSGGAGLETQYF
V gene: TRBV7-9; clone size: -; J gene: TRBJ1-1; D gene: -; CDR3 DNA: TGTGCCAGCAGCTTTTCAGGCCAGGGCTCTCCAGCTTTCTTT; CDR3 protein: CASSFSGQGSPAFF
V gene: TRBV6-5; clone size: -; J gene: TRBJ1-1; D gene: -; CDR3 DNA: TGTGCCAGCAGCCAACAGGGATACACTGAAGCTTTCTTT; CDR3 protein: CASSQQGYTEAFF
V gene: TRBV6-5; clone size: many; J gene: TRBJ1-1; D gene: -; CDR3 DNA: TGTGCCAGCAGTTACCTCCCCGTGACGGGGGAAGCTTTCTTT; CDR3 protein: CASSYLPVTGEAFF
V gene: TRBV5-4; clone size: -; J gene: TRBJ1-1; D gene: -; CDR3 DNA: TGTGCCAGCAGCTTGGATCGACTTGAAGCTTTCTTT; CDR3 protein: CASSLDRLEAFF
V gene: TRBV9; clone size: -; J gene: TRBJ1-4; D gene: TRBD1; CDR3 DNA: TGTGCCAGCAGCACCGGACAGGGGGGAACTAATGAAAAACTGTTTTTT; CDR3 protein: CASSTGQGGTNEKLFF
V gene: TRBV2; clone size: -; J gene: TRBJ2-3; D gene: -; CDR3 DNA: TGTGCCAGCAGTCTACCTCCCGGCAGGGGGGGCACAGATACGCAGTATTTT; CDR3 protein: CASSLPPGRGGTDTQYF
V gene: TRBV19; clone size: -; J gene: TRBJ2-1; D gene: -; CDR3 DNA: TGTGCCAGTAGTATAGGCCCGGGTAATGAGCAGTTCTTC; CDR3 protein: CASSIGPGNEQFF
V gene: TRBV14; clone size: -; J gene: TRBJ2-6; D gene: -; CDR3 DNA: TGTGCCAGCAGCCAACCAGGGGCTGGGGCCAACGTCCTGACTTTC; CDR3 protein: CASSQPGAGANVLTF
V gene: TRBV21-1; clone size: -; J gene: TRBJ1-4; D gene: -; CDR3 DNA: TGTGCCAGCAGCAAAGGGGGGGCAACTAATGAAAAACTGTTTTTT; CDR3 protein: CASSKGGATNEKLFF
V gene: TRBV4-3; clone size: -; J gene: TRBJ1-6; D gene: -; CDR3 DNA: TGCGCCAGCAGCCAAGATTCAGGGCTAAATTCACCCCTCCACTTT; CDR3 protein: CASSQDSGLNSPLHF
V gene: TRBV6-5; clone size: -; J gene: TRBJ1-1; D gene: TRBD1; CDR3 DNA: TGTGCCAGCGGCCGACAGGGGCGGTGGACTGAAGCTTTCTTT; CDR3 protein: CASGRQGRWTEAFF
V gene: TRBV7-8; clone size: -; J gene: TRBJ2-1; D gene: -; CDR3 DNA: TGTGCCAGCAGCTTAGTTCCGCGGATCTCCTCCTACAATGAGCAGTTCTTC; CDR3 protein: CASSLVPRISSYNEQFF
V gene: TRBV5-6; clone size: -; J gene: TRBJ2-2; D gene: TRBD1; CDR3 DNA: TGTGCCAGCAGCTCGGGACAGGAACTCACCGGGGAGCTGTTTTTT; CDR3 protein: CASSSGQELTGELFF
V gene: TRBV10-3; clone size: -; J gene: TRBJ2-1; D gene: -; CDR3 DNA: TGTGCCATCAGTCAAGGGAGCTACAATGAGCAGTTCTTC; CDR3 protein: CAISQGSYNEQFF
V gene: TRBV7-2; clone size: -; J gene: TRBJ1-3; D gene: -; CDR3 DNA: TGTGCCAGCAGCTCCACAGGGTCGGCTGGAAACACCATATATTTT; CDR3 protein: CASSSTGSAGNTIYF
V gene: TRBV29-1; clone size: few; J gene: TRBJ2-1; D gene: TRBD1; CDR3 DNA: TGCAGCGTCGCTCGACAGGGGGGCCCAAACAATGAGCAGTTCTTC; CDR3 protein: CSVARQGGPNNEQFF